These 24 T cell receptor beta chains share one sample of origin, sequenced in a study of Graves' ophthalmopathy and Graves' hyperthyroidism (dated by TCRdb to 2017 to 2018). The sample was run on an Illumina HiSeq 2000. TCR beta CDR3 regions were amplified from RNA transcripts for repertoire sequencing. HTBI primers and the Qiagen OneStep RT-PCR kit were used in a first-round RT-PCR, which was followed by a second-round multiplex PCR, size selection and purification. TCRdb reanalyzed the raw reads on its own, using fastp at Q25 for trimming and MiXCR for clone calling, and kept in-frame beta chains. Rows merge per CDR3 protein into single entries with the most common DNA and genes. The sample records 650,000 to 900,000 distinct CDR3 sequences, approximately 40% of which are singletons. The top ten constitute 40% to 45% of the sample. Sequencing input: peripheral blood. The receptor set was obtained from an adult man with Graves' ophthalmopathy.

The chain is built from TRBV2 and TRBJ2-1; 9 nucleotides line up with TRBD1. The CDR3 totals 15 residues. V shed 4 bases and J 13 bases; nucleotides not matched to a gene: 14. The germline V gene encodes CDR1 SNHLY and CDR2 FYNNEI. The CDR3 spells CASSVRHGTGLSQFF. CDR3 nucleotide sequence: TGTGCCAGCAGTGTTCGACACGGGACAGGGCTTAGTCAGTTCTTC.

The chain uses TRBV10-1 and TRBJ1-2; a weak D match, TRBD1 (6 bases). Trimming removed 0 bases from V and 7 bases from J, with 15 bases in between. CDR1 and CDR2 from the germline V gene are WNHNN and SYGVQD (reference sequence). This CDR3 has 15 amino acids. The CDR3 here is CASSESGAGAAGYTF. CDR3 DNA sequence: TGCGCCAGCAGTGAGTCGGGAGCGGGGGCGGCTGGCTACACCTTC.

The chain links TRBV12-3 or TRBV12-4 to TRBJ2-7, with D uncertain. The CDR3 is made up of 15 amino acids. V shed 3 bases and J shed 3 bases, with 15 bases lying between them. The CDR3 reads CASSFRQMSGYEQYF. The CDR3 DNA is TGTGCCAGCAGTTTTAGGCAGATGAGTGGCTACGAGCAGTACTTC.

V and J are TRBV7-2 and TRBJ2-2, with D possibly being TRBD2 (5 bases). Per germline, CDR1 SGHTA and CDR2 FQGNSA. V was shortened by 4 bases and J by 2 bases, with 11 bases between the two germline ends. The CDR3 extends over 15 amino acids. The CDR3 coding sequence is TGTGCCAGCAGCTCCGGGAACTATAACACCGGGGAGCTGTTTTTT. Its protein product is CASSSGNYNTGELFF.

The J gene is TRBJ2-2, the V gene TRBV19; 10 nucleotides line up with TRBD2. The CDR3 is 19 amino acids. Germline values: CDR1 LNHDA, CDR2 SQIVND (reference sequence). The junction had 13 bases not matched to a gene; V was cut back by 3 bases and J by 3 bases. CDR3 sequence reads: CASSIEPGLATKYTGELFF. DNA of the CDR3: TGTGCCAGTAGTATCGAACCGGGACTAGCGACTAAGTACACCGGGGAGCTGTTTTTT.

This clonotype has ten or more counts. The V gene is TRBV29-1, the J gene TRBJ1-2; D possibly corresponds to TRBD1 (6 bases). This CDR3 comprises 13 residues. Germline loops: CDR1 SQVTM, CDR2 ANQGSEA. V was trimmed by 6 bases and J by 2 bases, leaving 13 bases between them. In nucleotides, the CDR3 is TGCAGCGTCGAACAGGGCGGAAACTATGGCTACACCTTC. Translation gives CSVEQGGNYGYTF.

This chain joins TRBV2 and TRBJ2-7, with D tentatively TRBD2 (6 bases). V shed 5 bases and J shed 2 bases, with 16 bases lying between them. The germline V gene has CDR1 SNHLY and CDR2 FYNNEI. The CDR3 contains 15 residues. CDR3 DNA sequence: TGTGCCAGCAGTTACGGGGGACGGATTGCCTACGAGCAGTACTTC. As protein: CASSYGGRIAYEQYF.

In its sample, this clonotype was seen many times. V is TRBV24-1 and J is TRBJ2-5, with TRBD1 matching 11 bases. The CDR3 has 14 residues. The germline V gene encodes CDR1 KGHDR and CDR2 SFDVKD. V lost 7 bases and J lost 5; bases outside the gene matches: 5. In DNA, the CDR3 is TGTGCCACCAGAGGACAGGGGGCTACGGAGACCCAGTACTTC. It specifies CATRGQGATETQYF.

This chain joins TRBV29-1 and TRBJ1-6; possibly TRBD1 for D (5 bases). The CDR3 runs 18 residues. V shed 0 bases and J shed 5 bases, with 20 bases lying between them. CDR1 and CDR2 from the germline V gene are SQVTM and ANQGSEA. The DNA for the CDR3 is TGCAGCGTTGAAGATTGGCAGGGAGAGGAACTGAATAATTCACCCCTCCACTTT. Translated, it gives CSVEDWQGEELNNSPLHF.

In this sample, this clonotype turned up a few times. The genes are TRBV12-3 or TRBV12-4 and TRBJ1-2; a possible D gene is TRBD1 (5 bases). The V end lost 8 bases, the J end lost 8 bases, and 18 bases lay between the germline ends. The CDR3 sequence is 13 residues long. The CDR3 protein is CASFATGTWGYTF. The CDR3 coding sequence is TGTGCCAGCTTCGCTACGGGGACCTGGGGCTACACCTTC.

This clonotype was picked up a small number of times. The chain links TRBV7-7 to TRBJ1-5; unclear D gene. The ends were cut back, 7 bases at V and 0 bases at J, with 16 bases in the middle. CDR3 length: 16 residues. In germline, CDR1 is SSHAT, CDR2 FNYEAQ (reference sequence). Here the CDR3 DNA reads TGTGCCAGCAAAGTAAGGCCCAACTATAGCAATCAGCCCCAGCATTTT. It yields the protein CASKVRPNYSNQPQHF.

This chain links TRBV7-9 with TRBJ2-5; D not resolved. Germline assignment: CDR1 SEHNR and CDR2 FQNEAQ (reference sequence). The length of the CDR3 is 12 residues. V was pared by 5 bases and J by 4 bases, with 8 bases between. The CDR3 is CASSTIGETQYF. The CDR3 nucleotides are TGTGCCAGCAGCACAATAGGAGAGACCCAGTACTTC. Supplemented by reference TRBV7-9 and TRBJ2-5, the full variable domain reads DTGVSQNPRHKITKRGQNVTFRCDPISEHNRLYWYRQTLGQGPEFLTYFQNEAQLEKSRLLSDRFSAERPKGSFSTLEIQRTEQGDSAMYLCASSTIGETQYFGPGTRLLVL.

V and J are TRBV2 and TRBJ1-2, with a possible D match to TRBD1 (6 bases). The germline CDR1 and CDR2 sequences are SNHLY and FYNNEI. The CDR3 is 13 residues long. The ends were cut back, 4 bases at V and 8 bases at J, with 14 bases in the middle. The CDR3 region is CASSGTWGGGYTF. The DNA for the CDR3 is TGTGCCAGCAGTGGGACTTGGGGGGGCGGCTACACCTTC.

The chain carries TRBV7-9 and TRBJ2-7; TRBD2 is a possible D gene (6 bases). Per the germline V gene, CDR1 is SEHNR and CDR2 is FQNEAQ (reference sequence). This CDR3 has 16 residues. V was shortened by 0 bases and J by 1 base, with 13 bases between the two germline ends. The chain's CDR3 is CASSLAPGLTSYEQYF. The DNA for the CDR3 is TGTGCCAGCAGCTTAGCGCCGGGACTTACTTCCTACGAGCAGTACTTC.

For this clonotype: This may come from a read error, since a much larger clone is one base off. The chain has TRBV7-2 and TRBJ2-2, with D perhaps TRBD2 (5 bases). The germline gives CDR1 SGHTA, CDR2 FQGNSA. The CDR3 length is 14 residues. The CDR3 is CASSLVAVTGEPFF. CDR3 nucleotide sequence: TGTGCCAGCAGCTTAGTGGCGGTTACCGGGGAGCCGTTTTTT.

CDR3 coding DNA: TGTGCCAGCAGCCGGACCGGGAACAACTATGGCTACACCTTC. This sequence encodes CASSRTGNNYGYTF. This rearrangement joins TRBV7-6 to TRBJ1-2; D gene ambiguous. The germline CDR1 and CDR2 sequences are SGHVS and FNYEAQ. This CDR3 contains 14 residues. V lost 5 bases, J lost 2 bases, and 12 bases lay in between.

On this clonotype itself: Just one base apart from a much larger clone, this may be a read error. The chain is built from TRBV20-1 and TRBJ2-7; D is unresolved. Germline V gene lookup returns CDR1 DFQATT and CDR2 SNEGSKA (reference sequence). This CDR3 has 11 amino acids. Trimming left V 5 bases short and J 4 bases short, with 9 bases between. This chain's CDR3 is CSARQEYEQYF. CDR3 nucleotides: TGCAGTGCTCGTCAGGAGTACGAGCAGTACTTC.

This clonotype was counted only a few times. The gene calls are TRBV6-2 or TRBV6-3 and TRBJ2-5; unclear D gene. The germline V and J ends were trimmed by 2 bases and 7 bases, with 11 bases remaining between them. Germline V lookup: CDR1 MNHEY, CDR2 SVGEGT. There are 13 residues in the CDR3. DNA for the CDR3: TGTGCCAGCAGTTACGAACAATACGGGACCCAGTACTTC. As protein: CASSYEQYGTQYF.

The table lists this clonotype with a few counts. The CDR3 bases are TGTGCCAGCAGTGAATATTCGGCAGCTAGCACAGATACGCAGTATTTT. This gives the protein CASSEYSAASTDTQYF. The chain has TRBV25-1 and TRBJ2-3; no reliable D call. Germline-derived CDR1 and CDR2 are MGHDK and SYGVNS. Between the trimmed V and J ends, which lost 0 bases and 0 bases, there was a span of 10 bases. CDR3 size: 16 residues.

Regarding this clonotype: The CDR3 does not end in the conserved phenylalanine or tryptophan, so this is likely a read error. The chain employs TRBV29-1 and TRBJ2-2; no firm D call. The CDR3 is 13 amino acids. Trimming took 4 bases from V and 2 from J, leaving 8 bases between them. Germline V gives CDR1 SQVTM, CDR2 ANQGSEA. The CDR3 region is CSVVAENTGELFL. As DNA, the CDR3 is TGCAGCGTTGTGGCGGAAAACACCGGGGAGCTGTTTCTT.

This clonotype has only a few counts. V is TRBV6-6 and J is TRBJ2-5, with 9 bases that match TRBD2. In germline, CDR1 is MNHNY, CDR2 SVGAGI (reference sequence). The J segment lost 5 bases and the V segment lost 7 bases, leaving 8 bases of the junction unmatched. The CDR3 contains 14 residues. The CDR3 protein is CASNIAGGMETQYF. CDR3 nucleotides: TGTGCCAGCAACATCGCGGGAGGGATGGAGACCCAGTACTTC.

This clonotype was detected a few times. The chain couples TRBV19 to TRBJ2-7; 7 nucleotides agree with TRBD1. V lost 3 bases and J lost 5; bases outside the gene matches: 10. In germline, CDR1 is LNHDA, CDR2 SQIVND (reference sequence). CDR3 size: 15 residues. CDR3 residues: CASSMEGGLYHEQYF. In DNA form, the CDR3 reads TGTGCCAGTAGTATGGAAGGGGGCCTTTACCACGAGCAGTACTTC.

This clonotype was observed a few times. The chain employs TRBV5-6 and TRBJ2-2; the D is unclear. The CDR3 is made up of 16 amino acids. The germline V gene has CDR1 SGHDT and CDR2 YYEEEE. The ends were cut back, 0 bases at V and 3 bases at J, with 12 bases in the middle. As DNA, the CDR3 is TGTGCCAGCAGCTTGGGAATGGGAAGAGACACCGGGGAGCTGTTTTTT. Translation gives CASSLGMGRDTGELFF.

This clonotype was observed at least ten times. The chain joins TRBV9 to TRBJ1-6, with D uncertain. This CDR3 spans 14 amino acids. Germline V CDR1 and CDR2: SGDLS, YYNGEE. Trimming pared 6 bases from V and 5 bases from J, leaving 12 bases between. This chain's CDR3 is CASTPDGNNSPLHF. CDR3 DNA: TGTGCCAGCACCCCGGATGGGAATAATTCACCCCTCCACTTT.